These 27 T cell receptor beta chains came from one sample sequenced in a study of blood T cell repertoires in COVID-19. Here immunoSEQ multiplex PCR was the method, and the copy in TCRdb shows in-frame clones only, minus some. Seen here are more than 60,000 clones, about 90% observed once, and the top ten hold around two fifths. Sequencing input: peripheral blood. These receptors all come from an older woman with COVID-19, enrolled during active disease.

The chain has TRBV7-2 and TRBJ2-3; D not certain. The V end lost 2 bases, the J end lost 5 bases, and 11 bases lay between the germline ends. There are 14 residues in the CDR3. The germline gives CDR1 SGHTA, CDR2 FQGNSA. CDR3 DNA sequence: TGTGCCAGCAGCTTATCACCCCCGGTAGATACGCAGTATTTT. Translated: CASSLSPPVDTQYF.

This clone has more than one count but fewer than ten. The V gene is TRBV3-1 (or the pseudogene TRBV3-2), the J gene TRBJ1-2, with D perhaps matching TRBD1 (6 bases). The CDR3 sequence is 16 residues long. Germline assignment: CDR1 LGHDT and CDR2 YNNKEL (reference sequence). V was shortened by 0 bases and J by 2 bases, with 13 bases between the two germline ends. The CDR3 nucleotides read TGTGCCAGCAGCCAAGAGGGGGCAGGGAAAAACTATGGCTACACCTTC. Translating gives CASSQEGAGKNYGYTF.

J is TRBJ2-1 and V is TRBV6-4; 9 positions match TRBD2. Germline values: CDR1 MRHNA, CDR2 SNTAGT. The CDR3 extends over 15 amino acids. V gave up 6 bases and J gave up 6 bases; unmatched junction bases: 9. In DNA, the CDR3 is TGTGCCAGCAGCGGACTAGCGCTCCCCGGCAATGAGCAGTTCTTC. This translates into CASSGLALPGNEQFF.

The V and J genes are TRBV27 and TRBJ2-5; 9 nucleotides match TRBD1. The V and J ends lost 3 bases and 2 bases, in that order; junction bases with no gene match: 10. This CDR3 is built from 17 residues. Germline loops: CDR1 MNHEY, CDR2 SMNVEV (reference sequence). CDR3: CASSFGGGQGEQETQYF. The CDR3 region has the DNA TGTGCCAGCAGTTTTGGGGGGGGACAGGGAGAACAAGAGACCCAGTACTTC.

This clone appeared a few times. The chain employs TRBV7-9 and TRBJ2-3; the match to TRBD2 covers 10 bases. CDR1 SEHNR and CDR2 FQNEAQ come from the germline V gene (reference sequence). Trimming at V came to 6 bases and at J to 2 bases, leaving 5 bases not matched to a gene. The CDR3 extends over 15 amino acids. CDR3 region: CASSSSGSTTDTQYF. The CDR3, as DNA: TGTGCCAGCAGTTCTAGCGGGAGTACCACAGATACGCAGTATTTT.

This chain joins TRBV11-1 and TRBJ2-3; D gene ambiguous. CDR1 is SGHAT and CDR2 is FQDESV in the germline V gene (reference sequence). Between the trimmed V and J ends, which lost 2 bases and 0 bases, there was a span of 9 bases. The CDR3 has 15 amino acids. CDR3 sequence: CASSLKADSTDTQYF. CDR3 DNA: TGTGCCAGCAGCTTAAAGGCGGATAGCACAGATACGCAGTATTTT.

The chain links TRBV7-7 to TRBJ2-5; 7 positions match TRBD2. This CDR3 is 15 amino acids long. The germline gives CDR1 SSHAT, CDR2 FNYEAQ (reference sequence). Trimming removed 2 bases from V and 5 bases from J; junction bases left unmatched: 8. CDR3: CASSLNNGRRETQYF. CDR3 sequence (DNA): TGTGCCAGCAGCTTAAACAACGGGAGGAGGGAGACCCAGTACTTC.

The chain carries TRBV10-3 and TRBJ2-1; possible D gene TRBD1, 5 bases. The CDR3 is 15 amino acids. Per germline, CDR1 ENHRY and CDR2 SYGVKD. Trimming stripped 0 bases from V and 7 bases from J, with 13 bases between. DNA of the CDR3: TGTGCCATCAGTGAGTCTACAGCACCAGGGAATGAGCAGTTCTTC. Amino acids: CAISESTAPGNEQFF.

The chain combines TRBV7-8 with TRBJ1-2, with 8 bases aligning to TRBD1. The V segment lost 4 bases and the J segment 4 bases; nucleotides outside the gene matches: 5. The germline V gene encodes CDR1 SGHVS and CDR2 FQNEAQ. This CDR3 is 14 amino acids long. The CDR3 nucleotides are TGTGCCAGCAGCTCAGGACAGGGCGGCTATGGCTACACCTTC. The encoded protein is CASSSGQGGYGYTF. Using reference TRBV7-8 and TRBJ1-2 for the parts outside the CDR3, the full variable domain is GAGVSQSPRYKVAKRGQDVALRCDPISGHVSLFWYQQALGQGPEFLTYFQNEAQLDKSGLPSDRFFAERPEGSVSTLKIQRTQQEDSAVYLCASSSGQGGYGYTFGSGTRLTVV.

The V gene is TRBV20-1, the J gene TRBJ2-5; 7 bases agree with TRBD2. CDR3 length: 13 amino acids. CDR1 and CDR2 from the germline V gene are DFQATT and SNEGSKA (reference sequence). V lost 3 bases and J lost 3; bases outside the gene matches: 4. CDR3 nucleotides: TGCAGTGCTAGTCCTAGCGGAAAAGAGACCCAGTACTTC. Translating gives CSASPSGKETQYF.

V is TRBV7-2 and J is TRBJ1-3; D not resolved. The V and J ends lost 5 bases and 0 bases respectively, with 17 bases between them. The CDR3 sequence is 17 residues long. CDR1 is SGHTA and CDR2 is FQGNSA in the germline V gene. The CDR3, as DNA: TGTGCCAGCAGCCTAAATCCCGGGGTATTCTCTGGAAACACCATATATTTT. The encoded protein is CASSLNPGVFSGNTIYF.

Turning to this clone: The junction departs from the called germline gene at one end, perhaps through a read error. J is TRBJ1-2 and V is TRBV27, with TRBD1 as a possible D gene (5 bases). Germline loops: CDR1 MNHEY, CDR2 SMNVEV (reference sequence). CDR3 length equals 13 residues. The CDR3 is CASSFLPWEGLAF. Written as DNA, the CDR3 is TGTGCCAGCAGTTTTCTCCCTTGGGAGGGGTTGGCCTTC.

The V call is TRBV24-1, the J call TRBJ1-5; maybe TRBD1 (6 bases). The CDR3 length is 14 residues. Germline-derived CDR1 and CDR2 are KGHDR and SFDVKD. V dropped 6 bases and J dropped 2 bases, with 10 bases sitting between them. CDR3 nucleotide sequence: TGTGCCACCAGTCTCAGGGGAGGCAATCAGCCCCAGCATTTT. Residues: CATSLRGGNQPQHF.

The chain carries TRBV19 and TRBJ2-5; maybe TRBD2 (6 bases). The CDR3 has 15 residues. Germline V gene data show CDR1 as LNHDA and CDR2 as SQIVND (reference sequence). V was trimmed by 3 bases and J by 1 base, leaving 12 bases between them. The CDR3 loop is CASSMNLALQETQYF. DNA of the CDR3: TGTGCCAGTAGTATGAACCTAGCGCTCCAAGAGACCCAGTACTTC.

The chain employs TRBV7-9 and TRBJ1-6; D gene uncertain. The germline gives CDR1 SEHNR, CDR2 FQNEAQ (reference sequence). V gave up 5 bases and J gave up 9 bases, with 17 bases separating them. The CDR3 extends over 15 amino acids. This chain's CDR3 is CASSPGEWESSPLHF. The CDR3 nucleotides read TGTGCCAGCAGCCCCGGAGAGTGGGAGAGTTCACCCCTCCACTTT. The full variable domain, its missing parts supplied by reference TRBV7-9 and TRBJ1-6, is DTGVSQNPRHKITKRGQNVTFRCDPISEHNRLYWYRQTLGQGPEFLTYFQNEAQLEKSRLLSDRFSAERPKGSFSTLEIQRTEQGDSAMYLCASSPGEWESSPLHFGNGTRLTVT.

This rearrangement joins TRBV6-6 to TRBJ1-6, with 8 bases lining up with TRBD1. CDR1 is MNHNY and CDR2 is SVGAGI in the germline V gene (reference sequence). V gave up 6 bases and J gave up 13 bases; unmatched junction bases: 8. The CDR3 is 13 amino acids. The CDR3 coding sequence is TGTGCCAGCAGAACGGACAGGGAGCTCCCCCTCCACTTT. This codes for CASRTDRELPLHF.

This chain uses TRBV18 with TRBJ2-5; D possibly corresponds to TRBD2 (6 bases). The CDR3 is 16 amino acids. Germline V gene sequence: CDR1 KGHSH, CDR2 LQKENI. The V end lost 4 bases, the J end lost 3 bases, and 18 bases lay between the germline ends. CDR3 nucleotide sequence: TGTGCCAGCTCACGGTCCGGGACTCTAAATGAAGAGACCCAGTACTTC. This sequence encodes CASSRSGTLNEETQYF.

Regarding this clone: Other DNA sequences in this specimen translate into the identical CDR3. The CDR3 nucleotides read TGTGCCAGCAGTCGACGGGACAGCCACACTGAAGCTTTCTTT. Its protein is CASSRRDSHTEAFF. The chain employs TRBV6-2 or TRBV6-3 and TRBJ1-1, with 7 bases identical to TRBD1. Germline CDR1 reads MNHEY; CDR2 reads SVGEGT. The V and J ends lost 5 bases and 3 bases, in that order; junction bases with no gene match: 6. CDR3 length equals 14 residues.

V usage is TRBV18 and J usage is TRBJ2-1, with TRBD1 identical over 8 bases. From germline, CDR1 is KGHSH and CDR2 LQKENI. The V gene end was trimmed by 4 bases and the J gene end by 2 bases; junction bases not matched to a gene: 4. The CDR3 is 15 amino acids. The CDR3 nucleotides are TGTGCCAGCTCACTGCTGGGACAGGCCTACAATGAGCAGTTCTTC. Its protein product is CASSLLGQAYNEQFF.

The chain joins TRBV3-1 (or the pseudogene TRBV3-2) to TRBJ1-4; 7 nucleotides align to TRBD1. CDR3 length: 14 residues. From germline, CDR1 is LGHDT and CDR2 YNNKEL (reference sequence). V shed 4 bases, J shed 5 bases, and the junction held 4 bases outside the gene matches. CDR3 coding DNA: TGTGCCAGCAGCCGCAGGGGGAAGAATGAAAAACTGTTTTTT. This gives the protein CASSRRGKNEKLFF.

The chain has TRBV27 and TRBJ2-2; no firm D call. CDR3 length: 14 amino acids. Germline-derived CDR1 and CDR2 are MNHEY and SMNVEV (reference sequence). Trimming removed 0 bases from V and 6 bases from J, with 8 bases in between. The CDR3 DNA follows: TGTGCCAGCAGTTTATCGAGGTTAGCCGGGGAGCTGTTTTTT. It encodes CASSLSRLAGELFF.

The gene calls are TRBV15 and TRBJ2-2; 10 bases fit TRBD1. The CDR3 has 19 amino acids. The V gene end was trimmed by 0 bases and the J gene end by 1 base; junction bases not matched to a gene: 8. CDR1 is LNHNV, CDR2 YYDKDF, per germline (reference sequence). In nucleotides, the CDR3 is TGTGCCACCAGCAGAGAAAAACTGAGGACAGGGGGGAACACCGGGGAGCTGTTTTTT. It yields the protein CATSREKLRTGGNTGELFF.

This clone was seen just once. The rearrangement joins TRBV18 to TRBJ1-5; D perhaps matches TRBD1 (6 bases). CDR1 KGHSH and CDR2 LQKENI come from the germline V gene. The CDR3 length is 14 residues. V was shortened by 3 bases and J by 7 bases, with 13 bases between the two germline ends. DNA of the CDR3: TGTGCCAGCTCACCGGGACACCCTGGACAGCCCCAGCATTTT. This sequence encodes CASSPGHPGQPQHF.

CDR3 region: CASSSWSGGVGAFF. The CDR3 bases are TGTGCCAGCAGCTCCTGGTCAGGGGGCGTGGGAGCTTTCTTT. V usage is TRBV3-1 (or the pseudogene TRBV3-2) and J usage is TRBJ1-1; 8 positions match TRBD1. Looked up from germline, CDR1 is LGHDT and CDR2 is YNNKEL (reference sequence). Unmatched junction bases numbered 12, after V lost 5 bases and J lost 10 bases. The CDR3 contains 14 residues.

The chain couples TRBV9 to TRBJ1-2, with D perhaps TRBD1 (5 bases). Germline CDR1 SGDLS, CDR2 YYNGEE. V lost 0 bases, J lost 4 bases, and 16 bases lay in between. The CDR3 has 16 residues. CDR3 protein: CASSVGLGGSGYGYTF. The CDR3 DNA sequence: TGTGCCAGCAGCGTAGGTCTGGGGGGTAGTGGCTATGGCTACACCTTC.

This rearrangement joins TRBV5-8 to TRBJ2-6; D is uncertain. Trimming took 0 bases from V and 0 from J, leaving 4 bases between them. The CDR3 sequence is 15 residues long. CDR1 is SGHTS and CDR2 is YDEGEE in the germline V gene. The CDR3 DNA reads TGTGCCAGCAGCTTGGATAACTCTGGGGCCAACGTCCTGACTTTC. Amino acid sequence: CASSLDNSGANVLTF. Drawing the rest from reference TRBV5-8 and TRBJ2-6, the complete variable domain is EAGVTQSPTHLIKTRGQQATLRCSPISGHTSVYWYQQALGLGLQFLLWYDEGEERNRGNFPPRFSGRQFPNYSSELNVNALELEDSALYLCASSLDNSGANVLTFGAGSRLTVL.

J is TRBJ2-7 and V is TRBV4-2; 7 positions agree with TRBD1. The J segment lost 2 bases and the V segment lost 4 bases, leaving 5 bases of the junction unmatched. The germline V gene has CDR1 LGHNA and CDR2 YNFKEQ. The CDR3 length is 14 residues. CDR3 loop: CASSRPGGTYEQYF. The CDR3 bases are TGTGCCAGCAGCCGCCCAGGGGGAACCTACGAGCAGTACTTC.